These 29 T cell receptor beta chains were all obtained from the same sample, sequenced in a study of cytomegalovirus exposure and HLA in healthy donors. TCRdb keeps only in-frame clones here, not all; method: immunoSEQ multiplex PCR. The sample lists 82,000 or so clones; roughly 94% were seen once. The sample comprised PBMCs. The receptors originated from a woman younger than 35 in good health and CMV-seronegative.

CDR3 residues: CASSLEDRNQPQHF. In nucleotides, the CDR3 is TGTGCCAGCAGCTTAGAGGACAGAAATCAGCCCCAGCATTTT. This chain connects TRBV7-2 to TRBJ1-5; tentative D call: TRBD1 (6 bases). Germline V gene data show CDR1 as SGHTA and CDR2 as FQGNSA. The CDR3 has 14 amino acids. Trimming left V 1 base short and J 4 bases short, with 8 bases between.

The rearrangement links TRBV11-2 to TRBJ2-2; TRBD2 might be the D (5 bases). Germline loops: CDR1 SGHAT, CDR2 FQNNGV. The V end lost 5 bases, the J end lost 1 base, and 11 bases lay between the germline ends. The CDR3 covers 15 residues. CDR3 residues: CASSPLGKNTGELFF. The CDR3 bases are TGTGCCAGCAGCCCTCTCGGGAAGAACACCGGGGAGCTGTTTTTT.

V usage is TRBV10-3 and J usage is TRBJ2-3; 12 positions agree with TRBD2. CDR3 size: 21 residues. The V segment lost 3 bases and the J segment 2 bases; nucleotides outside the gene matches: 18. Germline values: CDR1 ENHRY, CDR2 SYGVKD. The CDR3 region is CAISDWLYGSSGRENTDTQYF. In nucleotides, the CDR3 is TGTGCCATCAGTGATTGGTTGTACGGATCTAGCGGGAGGGAGAACACAGATACGCAGTATTTT.

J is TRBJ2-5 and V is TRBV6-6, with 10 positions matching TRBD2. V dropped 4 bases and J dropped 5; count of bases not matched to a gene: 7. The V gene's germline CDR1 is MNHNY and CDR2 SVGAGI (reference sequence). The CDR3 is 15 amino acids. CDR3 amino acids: CASSWVAGGTETQYF. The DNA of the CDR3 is TGTGCCAGCAGTTGGGTAGCGGGGGGAACGGAGACCCAGTACTTC.

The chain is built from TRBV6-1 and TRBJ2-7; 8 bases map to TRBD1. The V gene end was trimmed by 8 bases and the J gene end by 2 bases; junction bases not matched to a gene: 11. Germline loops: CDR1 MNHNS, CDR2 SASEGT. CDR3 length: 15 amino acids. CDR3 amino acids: CASLGSGTGPYEQYF. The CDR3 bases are TGTGCCAGCTTAGGATCCGGGACAGGACCCTACGAGCAGTACTTC.

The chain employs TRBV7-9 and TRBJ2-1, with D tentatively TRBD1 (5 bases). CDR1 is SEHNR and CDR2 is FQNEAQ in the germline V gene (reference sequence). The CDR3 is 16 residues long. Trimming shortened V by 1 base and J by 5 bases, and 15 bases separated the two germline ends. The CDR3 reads CASSLGFARQNNEQFF. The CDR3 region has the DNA TGTGCCAGCAGCTTAGGTTTCGCGAGACAGAACAATGAGCAGTTCTTC.

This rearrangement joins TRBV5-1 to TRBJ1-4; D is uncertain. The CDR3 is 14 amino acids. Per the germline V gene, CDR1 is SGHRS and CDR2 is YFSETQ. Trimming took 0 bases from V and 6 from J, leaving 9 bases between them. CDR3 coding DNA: TGCGCCAGCAGCTTGGAATTCCCGGATGAAAAACTGTTTTTT. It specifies CASSLEFPDEKLFF.

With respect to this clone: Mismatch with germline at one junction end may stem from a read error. CDR3 loop: CASSRYREGTETFF. CDR3 DNA sequence: TGTGCCAGCAGTCGTTACAGGGAGGGCACTGAAACTTTCTTT. This chain uses TRBV27 with TRBJ1-1; the D gene is possibly TRBD1 (6 bases). In germline, CDR1 is MNHEY, CDR2 SMNVEV (reference sequence). This CDR3 region has 14 residues.

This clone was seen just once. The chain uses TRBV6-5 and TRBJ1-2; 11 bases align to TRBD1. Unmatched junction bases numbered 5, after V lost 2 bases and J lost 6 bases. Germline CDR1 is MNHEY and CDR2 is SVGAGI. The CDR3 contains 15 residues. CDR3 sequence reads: CASSYGPGQGDGYTF. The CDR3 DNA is TGTGCCAGCAGTTACGGGCCGGGACAGGGGGATGGCTACACCTTC.

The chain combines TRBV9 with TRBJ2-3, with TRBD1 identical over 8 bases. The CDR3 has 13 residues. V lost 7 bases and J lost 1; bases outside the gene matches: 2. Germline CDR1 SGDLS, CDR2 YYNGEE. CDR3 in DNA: TGTGCCAGCGGACAGGGTGGCACAGATACGCAGTATTTT. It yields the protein CASGQGGTDTQYF.

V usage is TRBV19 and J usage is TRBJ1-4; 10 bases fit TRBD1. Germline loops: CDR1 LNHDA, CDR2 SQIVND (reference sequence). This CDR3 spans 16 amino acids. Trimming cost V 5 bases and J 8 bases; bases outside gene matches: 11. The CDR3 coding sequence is TGTGCCAGTAGTCACCCCCGGGACAGGGGAGACGAAAAACTGTTTTTT. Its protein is CASSHPRDRGDEKLFF.

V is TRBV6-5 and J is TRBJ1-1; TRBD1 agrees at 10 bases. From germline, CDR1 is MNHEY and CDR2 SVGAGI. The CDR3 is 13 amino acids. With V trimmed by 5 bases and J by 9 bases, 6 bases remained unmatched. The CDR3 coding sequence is TGTGCCAGCAGTGCCGACAGGGGGCGAAAAGCTTTCTTT. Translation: CASSADRGRKAFF.

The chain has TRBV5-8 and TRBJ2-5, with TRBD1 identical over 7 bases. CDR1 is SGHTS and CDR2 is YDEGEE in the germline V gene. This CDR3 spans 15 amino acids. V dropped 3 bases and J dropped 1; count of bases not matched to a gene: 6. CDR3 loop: CASSWAGTVQETQYF. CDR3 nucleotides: TGTGCCAGCAGCTGGGCCGGGACAGTCCAAGAGACCCAGTACTTC.

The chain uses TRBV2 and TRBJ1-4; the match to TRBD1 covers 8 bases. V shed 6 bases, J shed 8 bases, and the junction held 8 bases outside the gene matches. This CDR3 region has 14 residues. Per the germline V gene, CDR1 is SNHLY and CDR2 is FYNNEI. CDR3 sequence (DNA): TGTGCCAGCAGGCAGGAGCCAGGGGGCGAAAAACTGTTTTTT. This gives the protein CASRQEPGGEKLFF.

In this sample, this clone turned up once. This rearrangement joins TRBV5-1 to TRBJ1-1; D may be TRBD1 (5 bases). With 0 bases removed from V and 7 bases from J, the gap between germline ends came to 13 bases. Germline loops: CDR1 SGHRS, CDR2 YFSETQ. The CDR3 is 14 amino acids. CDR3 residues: CASSLAVGGGEAFF. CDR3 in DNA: TGCGCCAGCAGCTTGGCCGTGGGGGGGGGTGAAGCTTTCTTT.

DNA of the CDR3: TGTGCCAGCAGTGATGAGGGCCTCCATGGCTACACCTTC. It specifies CASSDEGLHGYTF. The chain has TRBV25-1 and TRBJ1-2, with D uncertain. CDR3 size: 13 residues. The V gene lost 3 bases and the J gene lost 6 bases, with 11 bases spanning the gap. CDR1 is MGHDK and CDR2 is SYGVNS in the germline V gene.

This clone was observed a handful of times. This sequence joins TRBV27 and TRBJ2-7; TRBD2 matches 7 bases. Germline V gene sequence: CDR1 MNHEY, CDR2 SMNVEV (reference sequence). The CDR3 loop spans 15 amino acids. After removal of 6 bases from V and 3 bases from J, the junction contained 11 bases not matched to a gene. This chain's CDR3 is CASRFGSAGLYEQYF. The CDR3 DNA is TGTGCCAGCAGGTTTGGTTCAGCGGGACTCTACGAGCAGTACTTC.

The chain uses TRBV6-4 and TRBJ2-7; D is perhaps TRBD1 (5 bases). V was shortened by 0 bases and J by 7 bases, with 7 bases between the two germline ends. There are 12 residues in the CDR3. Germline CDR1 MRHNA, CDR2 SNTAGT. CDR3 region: CASSDSSGEQYF. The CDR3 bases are TGTGCCAGCAGTGACTCCTCAGGGGAGCAGTACTTC.

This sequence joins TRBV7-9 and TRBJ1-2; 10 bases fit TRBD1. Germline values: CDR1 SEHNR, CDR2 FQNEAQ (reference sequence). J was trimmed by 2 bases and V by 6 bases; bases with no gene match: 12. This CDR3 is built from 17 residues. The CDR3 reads CASSPSPPGQGNYGYTF. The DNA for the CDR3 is TGTGCCAGCAGTCCCTCCCCTCCGGGACAGGGGAACTATGGCTACACCTTC. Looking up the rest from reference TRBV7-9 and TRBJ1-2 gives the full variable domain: DTGVSQNPRHKITKRGQNVTFRCDPISEHNRLYWYRQTLGQGPEFLTYFQNEAQLEKSRLLSDRFSAERPKGSFSTLEIQRTEQGDSAMYLCASSPSPPGQGNYGYTFGSGTRLTVV.

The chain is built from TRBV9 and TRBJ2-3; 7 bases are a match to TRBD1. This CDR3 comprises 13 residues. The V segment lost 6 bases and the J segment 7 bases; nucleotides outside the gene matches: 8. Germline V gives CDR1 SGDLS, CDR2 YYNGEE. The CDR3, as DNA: TGTGCCAGCAAGGGGGCCGGCCGCAATACGCAGTATTTT. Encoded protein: CASKGAGRNTQYF.

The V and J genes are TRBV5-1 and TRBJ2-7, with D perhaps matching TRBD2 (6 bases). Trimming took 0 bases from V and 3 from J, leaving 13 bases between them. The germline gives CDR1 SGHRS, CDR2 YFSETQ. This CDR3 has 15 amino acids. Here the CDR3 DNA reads TGCGCCAGCAGCTTGGAAAGGGAGGATAGCTACGAGCAGTACTTC. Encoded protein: CASSLEREDSYEQYF.

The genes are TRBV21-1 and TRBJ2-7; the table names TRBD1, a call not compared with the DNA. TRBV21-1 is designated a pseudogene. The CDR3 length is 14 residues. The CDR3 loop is CASLYAGTGGEQYF. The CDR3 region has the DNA TGTGCCAGCCTTTACGCCGGGACAGGAGGCGAGCAGTACTTC.

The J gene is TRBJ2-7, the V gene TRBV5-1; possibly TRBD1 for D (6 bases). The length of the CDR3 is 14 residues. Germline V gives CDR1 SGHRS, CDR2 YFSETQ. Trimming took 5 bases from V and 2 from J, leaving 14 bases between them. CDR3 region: CASSSLWGPYEQYF. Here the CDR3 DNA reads TGCGCCAGCAGTTCCTTGTGGGGGCCCTACGAGCAGTACTTC.

CDR3 DNA: TGCGCCAGCAGTGAGAACAGAAACTATGGCTACACCTTC. Encoded protein: CASSENRNYGYTF. This rearrangement joins TRBV10-1 to TRBJ1-2; unclear D gene. Germline lookup yields CDR1 WNHNN and CDR2 SYGVQD (reference sequence). The V end lost 2 bases, the J end lost 2 bases, and 6 bases lay between the germline ends. The CDR3 consists of 13 residues.

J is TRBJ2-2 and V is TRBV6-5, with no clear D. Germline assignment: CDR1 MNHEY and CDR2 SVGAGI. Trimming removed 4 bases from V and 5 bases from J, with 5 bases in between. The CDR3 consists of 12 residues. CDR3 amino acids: CASSSFTGELFF. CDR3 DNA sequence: TGTGCCAGCAGTTCCTTTACCGGGGAGCTGTTTTTT.

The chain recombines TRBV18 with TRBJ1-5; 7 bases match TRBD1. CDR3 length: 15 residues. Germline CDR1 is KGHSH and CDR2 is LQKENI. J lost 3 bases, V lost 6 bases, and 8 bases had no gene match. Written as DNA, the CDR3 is TGTGCCAGCTCTCCCGACAGGGCAATCAATCAGCCCCAGCATTTT. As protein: CASSPDRAINQPQHF.

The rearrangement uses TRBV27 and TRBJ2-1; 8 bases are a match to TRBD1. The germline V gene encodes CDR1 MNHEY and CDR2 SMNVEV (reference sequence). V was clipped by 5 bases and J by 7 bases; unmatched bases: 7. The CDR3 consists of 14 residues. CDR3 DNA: TGTGCCAGCAGTGGTCGGACAGGGAGAAATGAGCAGTTCTTC. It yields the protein CASSGRTGRNEQFF.

The CDR3: CASSTAGPRGEQFF. In nucleotides, the CDR3 is TGTGCCAGCAGTACAGCGGGGCCCCGGGGTGAGCAGTTCTTC. J is TRBJ2-1 and V is TRBV6-5, with 7 bases matching TRBD2. V dropped 5 bases and J dropped 9; count of bases not matched to a gene: 10. The CDR3 spans 14 residues. CDR1 and CDR2 from the germline V gene are MNHEY and SVGAGI.

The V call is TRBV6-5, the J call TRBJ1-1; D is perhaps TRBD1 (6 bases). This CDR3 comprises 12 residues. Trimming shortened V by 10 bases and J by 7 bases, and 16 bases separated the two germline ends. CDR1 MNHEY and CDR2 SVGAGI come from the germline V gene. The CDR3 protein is CATQQGSGEAFF. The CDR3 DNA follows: TGTGCCACCCAACAGGGATCGGGTGAAGCTTTCTTT.